These 27 T cell receptor beta chains share one sample of origin, sequenced in a study of shared clonotypes between healthy human individuals. TCRdb's table, derived via immunoSEQ multiplex PCR, lists solely in-frame clones and lacks some. The table lists approximately 1,500,000 clones, approximately 97% of them singletons. The specimen sequenced was naive CD4+ T cells sorted from blood. Subset noted: CD45RA+ positively selected. Receptors were obtained from a man aged 25-45 years in good health.

The chain carries TRBV11-3 and TRBJ2-7; 7 bases agree with TRBD2. This CDR3 contains 15 residues. The V and J ends lost 1 base and 0 bases, in that order; junction bases with no gene match: 3. Per germline, CDR1 SGHNT and CDR2 YENEEA. In DNA form, the CDR3 reads TGTGCCAGCAGCTTAGGGGAGGGAAGCTCCTACGAGCAGTACTTC. Translated, it gives CASSLGEGSSYEQYF. The full variable domain, with the rest looked up from reference TRBV11-3 and TRBJ2-7, is EAGVVQSPRYKIIEKKQPVAFWCNPISGHNTLYWYLQNLGQGPELLIRYENEEAVDDSQLPKDRFSAERLKGVDSTLKIQPAELGDSAVYLCASSLGEGSSYEQYFGPGTRLTVT.

This clone is a singleton in its sample. The V and J genes are TRBV21-1 and TRBJ2-7; the D call of TRBD2 is as the table states it, not checked on the DNA. TRBV21-1 constitutes a pseudogene. The CDR3 is 14 residues long. The CDR3 is CASSKWCLGLAKYF. In DNA, the CDR3 is TGTGCCAGCAGCAAATGGTGTCTGGGACTAGCTAAGTACTTC.

The chain combines TRBV27 with TRBJ2-4, with TRBD2 matching over 8 bases. Germline assignment: CDR1 MNHEY and CDR2 SMNVEV (reference sequence). This CDR3 has 16 amino acids. J lost 0 bases, V lost 4 bases, and 5 bases had no gene match. CDR3 sequence reads: CASSSGLAAAKNIQYF. The CDR3 coding sequence is TGTGCCAGCAGTTCAGGACTAGCAGCAGCCAAAAACATTCAGTACTTC.

This chain uses TRBV4-2 with TRBJ1-3; 9 bases are shared with TRBD1. V shed 4 bases, J shed 4 bases, and the junction held 8 bases outside the gene matches. Germline-derived CDR1 and CDR2 are LGHNA and YNFKEQ. The CDR3 has 16 residues. CDR3 loop: CASSLVGQGNGNTIYF. The CDR3 region has the DNA TGTGCCAGCAGCCTTGTTGGACAGGGGAACGGAAACACCATATATTTT.

This clone was detected only a few times. The V and J genes are TRBV7-9 and TRBJ2-1, with TRBD2 as a possible D gene (6 bases). Trimming shortened V by 5 bases and J by 5 bases, and 13 bases separated the two germline ends. This CDR3 has 14 residues. The germline V gene has CDR1 SEHNR and CDR2 FQNEAQ (reference sequence). In DNA form, the CDR3 reads TGTGCCAGCAGCCAACGGGAGTTAAACAATGAGCAGTTCTTC. Its protein product is CASSQRELNNEQFF.

The V and J genes are TRBV18 and TRBJ1-5; D is uncertain. V dropped 6 bases and J dropped 5 bases, with 11 bases sitting between them. The CDR3 spans 13 residues. Germline assignment: CDR1 KGHSH and CDR2 LQKENI. The chain's CDR3 is CASSLTRDQPQHF. In nucleotides, the CDR3 is TGTGCCAGCTCCCTAACTCGGGATCAGCCCCAGCATTTT.

The V and J genes are TRBV7-9 and TRBJ1-1; D is undetermined. V was clipped by 7 bases and J by 4 bases, with 16 bases between them. Germline-derived CDR1 and CDR2 are SEHNR and FQNEAQ (reference sequence). This CDR3 comprises 14 residues. CDR3 in amino acids: CASTRGVGGTEAFF. CDR3 DNA sequence: TGTGCCAGCACCCGGGGTGTTGGCGGCACTGAAGCTTTCTTT.

The V call is TRBV7-3, the J call TRBJ2-3, with D possibly matching TRBD2 (5 bases). CDR3 length: 14 amino acids. The germline V gene has CDR1 SGHTA and CDR2 FQGTGA. Trimming shortened V by 5 bases and J by 8 bases, and 17 bases separated the two germline ends. CDR3 residues: CASSVLAGGGTQYF. CDR3 nucleotide sequence: TGTGCCAGCAGCGTGCTAGCCGGAGGTGGTACGCAGTATTTT.

The V and J genes are TRBV6-1 and TRBJ2-7; a possible D gene is TRBD1 (6 bases). Per the germline V gene, CDR1 is MNHNS and CDR2 is SASEGT. The CDR3 sequence is 13 residues long. V lost 6 bases and J 2 bases, leaving 11 bases between the germline ends. The CDR3 is CASRDTGTYEQYF. CDR3 DNA sequence: TGTGCCAGCAGGGATACAGGGACCTACGAGCAGTACTTC.

Details on this clone: Other DNA variants within this sample encode the same CDR3. This chain joins TRBV5-1 and TRBJ2-5, with D unresolved. The CDR3 has 12 amino acids. V shed 1 base and J shed 2 bases, with 3 bases lying between them. From germline, CDR1 is SGHRS and CDR2 YFSETQ. The CDR3, as DNA: TGCGCCAGCAGCTTGCTACAAGAGACCCAGTACTTC. Amino acids: CASSLLQETQYF.

On this clone itself: Other DNA sequences within the sample encode an identical CDR3. The V and J genes are TRBV30 and TRBJ1-3, with D unresolved. V shed 0 bases and J shed 4 bases, with 7 bases lying between them. This CDR3 is 13 amino acids long. Germline values: CDR1 GTSNPN, CDR2 SVGIG (reference sequence). DNA of the CDR3: TGTGCCTGGAGTGTACTCTCCGGAAACACCATATATTTT. It is translated as CAWSVLSGNTIYF.

V gene TRBV15 combines with J gene TRBJ2-7, with D tentatively TRBD1 or TRBD2 (5 bases each). Germline loops: CDR1 LNHNV, CDR2 YYDKDF (reference sequence). The V and J ends lost 3 bases and 3 bases respectively, with 12 bases between them. This CDR3 is built from 14 residues. CDR3 in amino acids: CATSRAGTIYEQYF. CDR3 nucleotides: TGTGCCACCAGCAGGGCCGGGACCATCTACGAGCAGTACTTC.

The V and J genes are TRBV2 and TRBJ1-2; D unclear. CDR3 size: 12 residues. Germline V gene lookup returns CDR1 SNHLY and CDR2 FYNNEI. The V and J ends lost 4 bases and 2 bases respectively, with 5 bases between them. The CDR3 DNA sequence: TGTGCCAGCAGTGTAGGGAACTATGGCTACACCTTC. Translated, it gives CASSVGNYGYTF.

CDR3 in amino acids: CASSQGQGAVNQPQHF. CDR3 sequence (DNA): TGTGCCAGCAGCCAAGGGCAAGGGGCCGTCAATCAGCCCCAGCATTTT. The chain employs TRBV4-2 and TRBJ1-5; weak D call: TRBD1 (5 bases). CDR3 length: 16 residues. CDR1 and CDR2 (germline): LGHNA, YNFKEQ. Trimming stripped 1 base from V and 3 bases from J, with 13 bases between.

The CDR3 DNA follows: TGTGCCAGCAGCGTAGCGGGGGGTTATGGAGCTGGGGCCAACGTCCTGACTTTC. Protein product: CASSVAGGYGAGANVLTF. The chain combines TRBV9 with TRBJ2-6, with 7 bases identical to TRBD2. The V gene end was trimmed by 0 bases and the J gene end by 2 bases; junction bases not matched to a gene: 8. This CDR3 has 18 residues. Looked up from germline, CDR1 is SGDLS and CDR2 is YYNGEE.

The chain employs TRBV18 and TRBJ2-7; 8 positions match TRBD1. Germline assignment: CDR1 KGHSH and CDR2 LQKENI. This CDR3 spans 16 amino acids. V dropped 1 base and J dropped 3; count of bases not matched to a gene: 8. Here the CDR3 DNA reads TGTGCCAGCTCACCACTGGCCGGGACAGGCGACTACGAGCAGTACTTC. Encoded protein: CASSPLAGTGDYEQYF. Supplemented by reference TRBV18 and TRBJ2-7, the full variable domain reads NAGVMQNPRHLVRRRGQEARLRCSPMKGHSHVYWYRQLPEEGLKFMVYLQKENIIDESGMPKERFSAEFPKEGPSILRIQQVVRGDSAAYFCASSPLAGTGDYEQYFGPGTRLTVT.

This clone was counted a single time. The rearrangement joins TRBV2 to TRBJ2-3; a possible D gene is TRBD2 (6 bases). CDR1 and CDR2 from the germline V gene are SNHLY and FYNNEI. V was clipped by 10 bases and J by 1 base, with 12 bases between them. CDR3 size: 13 residues. CDR3 coding DNA: TGTGCCAACAACCAGCGGGGCACAGATACGCAGTATTTT. This encodes CANNQRGTDTQYF.

The chain links TRBV7-9 to TRBJ1-5; 8 positions match TRBD1. J lost 2 bases, V lost 4 bases, and 4 bases had no gene match. Germline V gives CDR1 SEHNR, CDR2 FQNEAQ (reference sequence). The CDR3 has 15 amino acids. This CDR3 is CASSYDRGGNQPQHF. The CDR3 DNA reads TGTGCCAGCAGCTACGACAGGGGCGGCAATCAGCCCCAGCATTTT.

The V gene is TRBV6-5, the J gene TRBJ1-1; tentative D call: TRBD1 (5 bases). This CDR3 contains 15 residues. Germline CDR1 MNHEY, CDR2 SVGAGI. V lost 2 bases and J lost 5, with 15 bases in between. In nucleotides, the CDR3 is TGTGCCAGCAGTTACCGAAAAATCTCAGGGACTGAAGCTTTCTTT. Its protein product is CASSYRKISGTEAFF.

J is TRBJ1-3 and V is TRBV5-1; D is uncertain. Trimming took off 4 bases at V and 3 bases at J, with 17 bases between the two ends. The CDR3 has 16 residues. CDR1 is SGHRS, CDR2 YFSETQ, per germline. Here the CDR3 reads CASSPGGSSGGNTIYF. The CDR3 DNA follows: TGCGCCAGCAGCCCGGGAGGGTCCTCGGGTGGAAACACCATATATTTT.

The chain links TRBV5-1 to TRBJ2-7; the D gene is possibly TRBD1 (6 bases). V shed 3 bases and J shed 0 bases, with 13 bases lying between them. Germline V CDR1 and CDR2: SGHRS, YFSETQ. This CDR3 contains 15 residues. CDR3 sequence: CASSSGQQSSYEQYF. The DNA of the CDR3 is TGCGCCAGCAGCTCAGGACAGCAAAGCTCCTACGAGCAGTACTTC.

This clone was observed a single time. The chain is built from TRBV10-1 and TRBJ2-7; 7 positions match TRBD2. Germline CDR1 WNHNN, CDR2 SYGVQD (reference sequence). V lost 3 bases to trimming and J lost 4 bases; unmatched junction nucleotides: 9. This CDR3 comprises 15 residues. In DNA, the CDR3 is TGCGCCAGCAGTGATTTGCGGGGGAACTTATACGAGCAGTACTTC. This gives the protein CASSDLRGNLYEQYF.

Turning to this clone: This sample includes further DNA sequences coding for the same CDR3. V gene TRBV5-1 combines with J gene TRBJ2-7; 9 positions match TRBD2. The CDR3 length is 14 residues. With 0 bases clipped from V and 4 bases from J, the junction kept 2 bases outside the gene matches. Germline assignment: CDR1 SGHRS and CDR2 YFSETQ. For the CDR3, the DNA is TGCGCCAGCAGCTTGGGGCGGGAGGGATACGAGCAGTACTTC. This encodes CASSLGREGYEQYF. Full variable domain (outside the CDR3, taken from reference TRBV5-1 and TRBJ2-7): KAGVTQTPRYLIKTRGQQVTLSCSPISGHRSVSWYQQTPGQGLQFLFEYFSETQRNKGNFPGRFSGRQFSNSRSEMNVSTLELGDSALYLCASSLGREGYEQYFGPGTRLTVT.

The gene calls are TRBV27 and TRBJ1-3; tentative D call: TRBD1 (6 bases). The germline V gene has CDR1 MNHEY and CDR2 SMNVEV (reference sequence). Trimming left V 0 bases short and J 1 base short, with 16 bases between. CDR3 length: 18 residues. The CDR3 region has the DNA TGTGCCAGCAGTTTATCGTGGGCCGGGACAAATTCTGGAAACACCATATATTTT. The encoded protein is CASSLSWAGTNSGNTIYF.

This chain joins TRBV18 and TRBJ1-1, with 7 positions matching TRBD1. CDR3 length: 16 residues. V was pared by 4 bases and J by 2 bases, with 10 bases of the junction left unmatched. Germline V gives CDR1 KGHSH, CDR2 LQKENI. The CDR3, as DNA: TGTGCCAGCTCACTCCTAGCGACAGGGCAAAACACTGAAGCTTTCTTT. This codes for CASSLLATGQNTEAFF.

This chain joins TRBV4-3 and TRBJ1-1; no definite D call. The ends were cut back, 0 bases at V and 6 bases at J, with 17 bases in the middle. The CDR3 loop spans 16 amino acids. Germline CDR1 LGHNA, CDR2 YSLEER. CDR3 sequence (DNA): TGCGCCAGCAGCCAAGATTTGGCCGGGTTGGGTTCTGAAGCTTTCTTT. Amino acids: CASSQDLAGLGSEAFF.

The V call is TRBV2, the J call TRBJ2-3; TRBD2 aligns across 7 bases. Trimming at V came to 3 bases and at J to 2 bases, leaving 8 bases not matched to a gene. CDR3 length equals 16 residues. The germline V gene has CDR1 SNHLY and CDR2 FYNNEI. In nucleotides, the CDR3 is TGTGCCAGCAGTGAGCTAGCGGTTCTATTCACAGATACGCAGTATTTT. Translation: CASSELAVLFTDTQYF. Full variable domain (rest looked up from reference TRBV2 and TRBJ2-3): EPEVTQTPSHQVTQMGQEVILRCVPISNHLYFYWYRQILGQKVEFLVSFYNNEISEKSEIFDDQFSVERPDGSNFTLKIRSTKLEDSAMYFCASSELAVLFTDTQYFGPGTRLTVL.